The T cell receptor beta chain described here comes from a study of shared clonotypes between healthy human individuals. Study-wide points: As a rule, naive subsets had a larger estimated richness than memory subsets.

Under the authors' procedure: From ImmunoSEQ came sequences covering only the junction and carrying no quality scores, so filtering differed. The table came from immunoSEQ multiplex PCR; TCRdb's copy has only in-frame clones and leaves some out. V, J and clone size derive from that table, while D and trimming were established from the DNA sequence. In the table there are around 1.5 million clones, approximately 98% of which are singletons. V trimming: 6 bases; J trimming: 0 bases; junction bases outside the gene matches: 13. CDR1 is SGDLS, CDR2 YYNGEE, per germline. The CDR3 totals 17 residues. About this clone itself: The target antigen is unknown.

Sequencing was carried out using naive CD4+ T cells sorted from blood. Sample subset: CD45RA+ positively selected. This chain uses TRBV9 with TRBJ2-3, with 7 nucleotides matching TRBD2. This TCR was sampled from a young man in good health. The CDR3 DNA reads TGTGCCAGCAACCTAAGGTGGGAGGGCTCTAGCACAGATACGCAGTATTTT. It is translated as CASNLRWEGSSTDTQYF.